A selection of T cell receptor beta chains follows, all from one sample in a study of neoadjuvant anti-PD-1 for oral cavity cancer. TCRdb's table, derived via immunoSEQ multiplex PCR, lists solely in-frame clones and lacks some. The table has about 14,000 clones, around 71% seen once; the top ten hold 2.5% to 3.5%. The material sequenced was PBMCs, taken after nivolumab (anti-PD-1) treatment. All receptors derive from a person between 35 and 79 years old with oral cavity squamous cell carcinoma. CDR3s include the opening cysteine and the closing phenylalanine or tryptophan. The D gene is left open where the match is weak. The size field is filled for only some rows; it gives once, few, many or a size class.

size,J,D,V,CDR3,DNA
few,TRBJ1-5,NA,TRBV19,CASSGRGSQPQHF,TGTGCCAGTAGTGGTCGGGGAAGTCAGCCCCAGCATTTT
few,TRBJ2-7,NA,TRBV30,CAWSLAAYEQYF,TGTGCCTGGAGCCTGGCAGCCTACGAGCAGTACTTC
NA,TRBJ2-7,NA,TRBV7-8,CASSLAIATDPYEQYF,TGTGCCAGCAGCTTAGCTATCGCAACGGACCCCTACGAGCAGTACTTC
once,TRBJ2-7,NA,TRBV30,CAWSHRGLSYEQYF,TGTGCCTGGAGTCATAGGGGGTTGTCCTACGAGCAGTACTTC
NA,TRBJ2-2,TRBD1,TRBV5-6,CASSVGQGSGELFF,TGTGCCAGCAGCGTGGGACAGGGGAGCGGGGAGCTGTTTTTT
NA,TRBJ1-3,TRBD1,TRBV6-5,CASRGTDRNTIYF,TGTGCCAGCAGAGGGACAGACCGAAACACCATATATTTT
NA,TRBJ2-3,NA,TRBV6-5,CASSHPGKGTDTQYF,TGTGCCAGCAGTCACCCGGGGAAGGGGACAGATACGCAGTATTTT
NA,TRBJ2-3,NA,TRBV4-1,CASSQDLTDYLTDTQYF,TGCGCCAGCAGCCAAGATCTAACGGATTATCTCACAGATACGCAGTATTTT
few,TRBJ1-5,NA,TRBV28,CASSRNQPQHF,TGTGCCAGCAGTCGCAATCAGCCCCAGCATTTT
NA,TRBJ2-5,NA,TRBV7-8,CASSLVAYALQETQYF,TGTGCCAGCAGCTTAGTGGCATACGCTCTCCAAGAGACCCAGTACTTC
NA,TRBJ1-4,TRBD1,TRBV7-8,CASSLWLTGEYNEKLFF,TGTGCCAGCAGCTTATGGCTGACAGGGGAATATAATGAAAAACTGTTTTTT
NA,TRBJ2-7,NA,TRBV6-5,CASSYSAQGTYEQYF,TGTGCCAGCAGTTACTCTGCGCAGGGAACCTACGAGCAGTACTTC
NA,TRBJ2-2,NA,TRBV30,CAWRKQGTGELFF,TGTGCCTGGAGGAAACAGGGCACCGGGGAGCTGTTTTTT
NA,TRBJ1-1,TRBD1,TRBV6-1,CASRNRGGGNTEAFF,TGTGCCAGCAGAAACAGGGGAGGTGGGAACACTGAAGCTTTCTTT
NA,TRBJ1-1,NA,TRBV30,CAWNTGSGRAFF,TGTGCCTGGAACACAGGATCCGGACGGGCTTTCTTT
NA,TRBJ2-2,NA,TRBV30,CAWRPSRADTGELFF,TGTGCCTGGAGACCCTCCAGGGCGGACACCGGGGAGCTGTTTTTT
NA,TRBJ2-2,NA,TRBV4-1,CASSQELFLNTGELFF,TGCGCCAGCAGCCAAGAACTTTTTTTAAACACCGGGGAGCTGTTTTTT
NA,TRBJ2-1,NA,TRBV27,CASSEGGMSNEQFF,TGTGCCAGCTCTGAGGGGGGGATGAGCAATGAGCAGTTCTTC
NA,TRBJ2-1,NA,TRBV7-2,CASSLAHSSSYNEQFF,TGTGCCAGCAGCTTAGCGCACAGTAGCTCCTACAATGAGCAGTTCTTC
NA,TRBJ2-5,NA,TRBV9,CASSVSPRLDGSGETQYF,TGTGCCAGCAGCGTAAGTCCCCGACTAGACGGGTCGGGGGAGACCCAGTACTTC
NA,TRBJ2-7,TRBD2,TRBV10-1,CASSEGPPTSAYEQYF,TGCGCCAGCAGTGAAGGGCCCCCTACTAGCGCCTACGAGCAGTACTTC
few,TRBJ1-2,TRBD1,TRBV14,CASSHWTGGDNYGYTF,TGTGCCAGCAGCCACTGGACAGGGGGCGACAACTATGGCTACACCTTC
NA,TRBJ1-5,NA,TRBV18,CASSPQGDQPQHF,TGTGCCAGCTCACCACAGGGGGATCAGCCCCAGCATTTT
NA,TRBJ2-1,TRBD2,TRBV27,CASRSRGSQDEQFF,TGTGCCAGCCGCTCGCGGGGGAGTCAGGATGAGCAGTTCTTC
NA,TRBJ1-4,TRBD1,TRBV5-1,CASRLGQGNEKLFF,TGCGCCAGCAGACTGGGACAGGGAAATGAAAAACTGTTTTTT
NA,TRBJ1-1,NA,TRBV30,CAWSRHRLTEAFF,TGTGCCTGGAGCCGGCACCGCCTCACTGAAGCTTTCTTT
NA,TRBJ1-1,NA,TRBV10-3,CATATGLSEAFF,TGTGCCACCGCGACGGGATTGTCGGAAGCTTTCTTT
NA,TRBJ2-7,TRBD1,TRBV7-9,CASSYRDSSSYEQYF,TGTGCCAGCAGCTACCGGGACAGCAGCTCCTACGAGCAGTACTTC
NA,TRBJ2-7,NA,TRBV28,CASSIPGLYEQYF,TGTGCCAGCAGTATCCCGGGACTCTACGAGCAGTACTTC
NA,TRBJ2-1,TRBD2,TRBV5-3,CARSLWTSYNEQFF,TGTGCCAGAAGCCTCTGGACTAGTTACAATGAGCAGTTCTTC
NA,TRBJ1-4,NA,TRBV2,CASSQKFNEKLFF,TGTGCCAGCAGCCAGAAGTTTAATGAAAAACTGTTTTTT
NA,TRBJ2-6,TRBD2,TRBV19,CASSIDTGGRKEANVLTF,TGTGCCAGTAGTATAGATACGGGCGGGAGGAAGGAGGCCAACGTCCTGACTTTC
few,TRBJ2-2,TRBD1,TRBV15,CATSRPHTGVGGELFF,TGTGCCACCAGCAGACCCCATACAGGGGTGGGCGGGGAGCTGTTTTTT
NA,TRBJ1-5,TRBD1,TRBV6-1,CASRGQPTGPQHF,TGTGCCAGCAGGGGACAGCCCACCGGGCCCCAGCATTTT
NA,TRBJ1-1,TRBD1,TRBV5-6,CASSLEGAGFTTEAFF,TGTGCCAGCAGCTTGGAGGGGGCAGGGTTCACCACTGAAGCTTTCTTT
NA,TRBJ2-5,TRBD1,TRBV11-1,CASSFGTGKETQYF,TGTGCCAGCAGCTTTGGGACAGGCAAAGAGACCCAGTACTTC
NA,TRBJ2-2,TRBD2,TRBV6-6,CASSLKREIGMFF,TGTGCCAGCAGTTTGAAGCGGGAGATTGGGATGTTTTTT
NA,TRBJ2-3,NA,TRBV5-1,CASSLALSWDGTDTQYF,TGCGCCAGCAGCTTGGCCCTGAGTTGGGATGGCACAGATACGCAGTATTTT
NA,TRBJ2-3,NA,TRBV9,CASSASSSGGDTQYF,TGTGCCAGCAGCGCTAGTTCAAGTGGCGGAGATACGCAGTATTTT
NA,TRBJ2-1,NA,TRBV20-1,CSANPYNEQFF,TGCAGTGCAAACCCGTACAATGAGCAGTTCTTC
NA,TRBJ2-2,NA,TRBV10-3,CAISRASNTGELFF,TGTGCCATCAGTAGGGCTAGCAACACCGGGGAGCTGTTTTTT
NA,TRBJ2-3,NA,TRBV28,CASSFLSGTDTQYF,TGTGCCAGCAGTTTTCTTAGCGGCACAGATACGCAGTATTTT
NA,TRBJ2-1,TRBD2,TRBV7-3,CASSYGTRGEQFF,TGTGCCAGCAGCTACGGGACTAGAGGTGAGCAGTTCTTC
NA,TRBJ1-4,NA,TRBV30,CAWRAQPTNEKLFF,TGTGCCTGGAGGGCGCAACCAACTAATGAAAAACTGTTTTTT